This TCR beta chain was identified in a study of OX40 agonist ivuxolimab in advanced cancers. Study overall: Ivuxolimab was delivered to patients intravenously every 2 weeks at doses spanning 0.01 to 10 mg/kg. General study results and limits: On average, CD8+ T cells showed a greater number of expanded clones than CD4+.

Only in-frame clones appear in the TCRdb table, and some are missing; sequencing was by immunoSEQ multiplex PCR. The sample lists under 40,000 clones, roughly 87% occurring once. This CDR3 is 14 amino acids long. Germline assignment: CDR1 LNHDA and CDR2 SQIVND (reference sequence). V was cut by 5 bases and J by 6 bases, with 14 bases left in between. A remark on this clone: Antigen unknown.

The TCR comes from an adult with an advanced solid tumor such as melanoma, head and neck, liver or kidney cancer. This chain connects TRBV19 to TRBJ2-4; a weak D match, TRBD2 (5 bases). The sample consisted of CD4+ or CD8+ T cells sorted from blood, taken in a trial of the OX40 agonist ivuxolimab. The CDR3 DNA follows: TGTGCCAGTAGTGGGAATCGGGGTGGAAACATTCAGTACTTC. It codes for CASSGNRGGNIQYF. The variable domain in full, completed from reference TRBV19 and TRBJ2-4, reads DGGITQSPKYLFRKEGQNVTLSCEQNLNHDAMYWYRQDPGQGLRLIYYSQIVNDFQKGDIAEGYSVSREKKESFPLTVTSAQKNPTAFYLCASSGNRGGNIQYFGAGTRLSVL.